This TCR beta chain came from a study of shared clonotypes between healthy human individuals (dated by TCRdb to 2019 to 2021). General notes on the study: The cohort comprised a couple of women and a few men aged 18 to 49 years. Different laboratories and diverse techniques were used to prepare libraries and sequence TCR repertoires, to increase sequencing depth and limit assay-specific biases. Between about 0.9 and 9 billion PBMCs per donor were obtained by leukapheresis. To estimate repertoire size and how much clonotypes are shared between individuals, the study performed deep sequencing of blood TCR repertoires from about five healthy adults. For each donor, CD4 naive and CD4 memory were each given three plates, CD8 naive was given two plates, and CD8 memory was given one plate. Beyond this particular receptor, the publication reports: When several donors were compared, the shared fraction of clonotypes was about 5% for naive CD4, less than 4% for naive CD8, 2% to 2.5% for memory CD4, and less than 0.5% for memory CD8. Larger estimated clonotype richness was generally found for naive subsets than for memory subsets. The genetic and exposure-history diversity represented was limited by the small number of donors. Sampling was restricted to blood, and TCR repertoires in tissues likely differ from the TCR repertoires found in blood. Based on pairwise subsampling, the degree of clonotype sharing among donors was expected to be affected by sequencing depth. Incomplete sequencing was indicated by rarefaction of sorted-subset datasets, despite the large sequencing depth. Compared with non-shared clonotypes, the clonotypes found in all four sorted-subset donors had higher generation probabilities.

TCR CDR3 regions were amplified from genomic DNA by multiplex PCR using the deep immunoSEQ assay. Genomic DNA extracted from each cell subset was distributed evenly over all wells of several immunoSEQ 96-well plates, and each plate served as one replicate. For sorted subsets, 150 to 200 ng genomic DNA, equal to 25,000 to 35,000 T cell genomes, was loaded into each replicate PCR. The purified libraries were quantified using a Qubit 3.0 fluorometer, sized with a Bioanalyzer 2100, and then quantified again using the KAPA Library Quantification kit. Every immunoSEQ 96-well plate was sequenced on a dedicated single-read 150-cycle Illumina NextSeq 550 flow cell. The study's own analysis went as follows. Because the immunoSEQ output included only junctional sequences and no quality scores, the filtering could not be the same as the filtering used for full-length reads. To assign V/J genes and CDR3, sequences were annotated against IMGT germline references using PyIR, a Python wrapper for IgBLAST v1.9. Reads were filtered out if the reads had weak V/J assignments (E-value above 1e-6), no CDR3, stop codons, out-of-frame junctions, or ambiguous translated residues. V3J clonotypes were defined as sequences sharing an identical inferred V gene, J gene, and CDR3 amino acid sequence. Percentage overlap between repertoires was computed as shared unique clonotypes divided by the size of the smaller repertoire. RTK rarefaction, the Chao1 estimator, and Recon v2.1 estimates of unobserved clonotypes were used to assess repertoire richness. For all TCRbeta clonotypes obtained by the gDNA method from a few donors, generation probabilities were computed with OLGA. Entries here come from immuneACCESS through TCRdb and include only in-frame sequences with V and J called. Some clones fail to appear in such tables; in the studies checked, an unresolved V gene covers under half of the shortfall, and the cause of the remainder is unknown. That table is the source of V, J and clone size, and D and trimming were worked out from the DNA. The sample table records 1.5 million to 2.5 million clones; roughly 95% of these occur just once. Under 1.5% of the sample is held by the ten biggest clonotypes.

For the CD8 naive samples, CD45RO-negative cells were positively selected for CCR7, yielding a CD45RA+CCR7+ population from which TemRA cells were excluded. The donors were healthy, HIV-negative adults with no recently reported acute infections or vaccinations. Only Caucasian adults living in Nashville, Tennessee, USA were represented among the donors. After blood collection by leukapheresis, PBMCs were isolated using Ficoll-Histopaque density gradient centrifugation and then cryopreserved in the vapor phase of liquid nitrogen. Analytical flow cytometry was used to check the purity and quantity of each magnetically sorted T cell population. Genomic DNA was isolated from each sorted fraction and quantified by UV absorbance on a Nanodrop 2000c. V loses 6 bases, J loses 5 bases, and the germline ends lie 4 bases apart. The CDR3 runs 10 residues from the cysteine to the phenylalanine. Only CDR3 DNA is held: 30 bases, read in frame from base 1. CDR1 and CDR2 are read off the germline V gene as MNHEY and SVGAGI.

This clone appeared a single time. The antigen it recognizes is unknown. One base separates it from a far larger clone, so it is likely a read error. Other nucleotide sequences from this sample produce the same CDR3. The sequenced sample was naive CD8+ T cells sorted from blood. The cell subset or site label on this specimen signifies: CD45RA+CCR7+. The sequence joins TRBV6-5 to TRBJ2-5, with the D gene not confidently named. The clonotype was recovered from a young man in good health. The CDR3 reads as follows: CASRGETQYF. DNA sequence: TGTGCCAGCAGGGGGGAGACCCAGTACTTC.